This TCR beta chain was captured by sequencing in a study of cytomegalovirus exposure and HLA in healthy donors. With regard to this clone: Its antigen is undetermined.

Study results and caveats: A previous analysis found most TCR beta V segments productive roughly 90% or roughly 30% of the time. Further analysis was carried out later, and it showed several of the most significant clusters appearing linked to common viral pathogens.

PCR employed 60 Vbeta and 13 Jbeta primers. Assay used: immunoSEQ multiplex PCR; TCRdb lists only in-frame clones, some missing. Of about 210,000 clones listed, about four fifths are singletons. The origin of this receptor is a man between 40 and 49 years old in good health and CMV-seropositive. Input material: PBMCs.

CDR3 residues: CSVEPRGYGYTF. The CDR3, as DNA: TGCAGCGTTGAACCCAGGGGCTATGGCTACACCTTC. The chain employs TRBV29-1 and TRBJ1-2, with D perhaps matching TRBD1 (6 bases). This CDR3 is 12 amino acids long. CDR1 SQVTM and CDR2 ANQGSEA come from the germline V gene. V shed 2 bases and J shed 4 bases, with 8 bases lying between them.